Presented here are 21 T cell receptor beta chains from one specimen sequenced in a study of naive and memory T cell subsets. Whole blood, roughly 2.5 ml, came from adult healthy volunteers. Blood and skin TCR RNA was reverse transcribed with alpha and beta constant primers. TCRdb recomputed calls from the 5' RACE reads with MiXCR, one row per CDR3 protein. Of over 20,000 distinct CDR3 sequences listed, roughly 25% were seen once; the top ten hold roughly 1.9%. The receptor set was obtained from a female donor in good health.

This clonotype was picked up many times. The chain is built from TRBV3-1 and TRBJ2-1; perhaps TRBD2 as D (5 bases). CDR3 length: 13 amino acids. V was cut by 3 bases and J by 10 bases, with 13 bases left in between. From germline, CDR1 is LGHDT and CDR2 YNNKEL (reference sequence). CDR3 residues: CASSQFLAEEQFF. CDR3 coding DNA: TGTGCCAGCAGCCAGTTTCTAGCAGAGGAGCAGTTCTTC.

The V call is TRBV20-1, the J call TRBJ2-5; possibly TRBD1 for D (6 bases). The CDR3 length is 11 residues. Germline CDR1 DFQATT, CDR2 SNEGSKA (reference sequence). Written as DNA, the CDR3 is TGCATGGGGACAAAAGGAGAGACCCAGTACTTC. Its translation is CMGTKGETQYF.

This clonotype was recorded only once. In DNA form, the CDR3 reads TGTGCCAGCAGTTTAGGGGGGCCCGTGAGAGATACGCAGTATTTT. Translating gives CASSLGGPVRDTQYF. V and J are TRBV12-3 or TRBV12-4 and TRBJ2-3, with a weak D call TRBD1 (6 bases). Trimming cost V 1 base and J 5 bases, with 13 bases left between them. The CDR3 runs 15 residues.

This clonotype was detected ten times or more. J is TRBJ2-5 and V is TRBV12-3 or TRBV12-4, with 9 nucleotides matching TRBD1. Unmatched junction bases numbered 4, after V lost 4 bases and J lost 4 bases. CDR3 length equals 14 residues. The CDR3 loop reads CASSSRQGGETQYF. The CDR3 DNA is TGTGCCAGCAGTTCCCGACAGGGGGGAGAGACCCAGTACTTC.

In its sample, this clonotype was seen many times. V usage is TRBV29-1 and J usage is TRBJ2-5, with TRBD2 as a possible D gene (6 bases). From germline, CDR1 is SQVTM and CDR2 ANQGSEA. This CDR3 spans 12 amino acids. V shed 5 bases and J shed 0 bases, with 7 bases lying between them. This chain's CDR3 is CSVWDYQETQYF. In nucleotides, the CDR3 is TGCAGCGTTTGGGACTACCAAGAGACCCAGTACTTC.

Judged by abundance, this clonotype is medium-sized. This chain links TRBV20-1 with TRBJ2-7; TRBD1 matches 9 bases. This CDR3 has 11 amino acids. From germline, CDR1 is DFQATT and CDR2 SNEGSKA (reference sequence). The V and J ends lost 6 bases and 6 bases, in that order; junction bases with no gene match: 3. CDR3 in DNA: TGCAGTGCCCGGACAGGGGTCGAGCAGTACTTC. Amino acids: CSARTGVEQYF.

This clonotype is medium-sized by share. This chain uses TRBV10-3 with TRBJ1-1; possibly TRBD1 for D (6 bases). The CDR3 spans 13 residues. The V gene lost 6 bases and the J gene lost 0 bases, with 8 bases spanning the gap. Looked up from germline, CDR1 is ENHRY and CDR2 is SYGVKD. The DNA of the CDR3 is TGTGCCATCAGCGAGGGGGTGAACACTGAAGCTTTCTTT. Its protein is CAISEGVNTEAFF.

This clonotype is categorized as medium-sized (0.01 to 0.1%). The chain has TRBV6-5 and TRBJ1-1; D gene uncertain. CDR3 length: 14 amino acids. Germline lookup yields CDR1 MNHEY and CDR2 SVGAGI. Deletions cut 2 bases from V and 5 bases from J, with 12 bases between. The CDR3 spells CASSYGELGTEAFF. In DNA, the CDR3 is TGTGCCAGCAGTTACGGGGAGTTGGGAACTGAAGCTTTCTTT.

The J gene is TRBJ1-3, the V gene TRBV11-2; D is undetermined. CDR3 size: 12 residues. Germline assignment: CDR1 SGHAT and CDR2 FQNNGV. The CDR3 region has the DNA TGTGAAAGCAGTATTAAAGGAAACACCATATATTTT. Residues: CESSIKGNTIYF.

This clonotype is labeled as medium-sized. This chain links TRBV12-3 or TRBV12-4 with TRBJ2-7, with D perhaps assigned TRBD1 or TRBD2 (5 bases each). This CDR3 comprises 14 residues. Trimming stripped 6 bases from V and 3 bases from J, with 15 bases between. CDR3 protein: CASSLGTVNYEQYF. CDR3 DNA: TGTGCCAGCAGCTTGGGGACGGTGAACTACGAGCAGTACTTC.

The CDR3 nucleotides read TGTGCCAGCAGTGGAGCGGGAGAAGTCTACGAGCAGTACTTC. It specifies CASSGAGEVYEQYF. The chain has TRBV27 and TRBJ2-7, with 8 bases identical to TRBD2. Unmatched junction bases numbered 6, after V lost 5 bases and J lost 3 bases. The CDR3 length is 14 residues. From germline, CDR1 is MNHEY and CDR2 SMNVEV (reference sequence).

This clonotype counts as medium-sized (0.01 to 0.1%). This chain uses TRBV12-3 or TRBV12-4 with TRBJ2-2; either TRBD1 or TRBD2 may fit D (5 bases each). The CDR3 is 12 residues long. Trimming took off 3 bases at V and 13 bases at J, with 12 bases between the two ends. The CDR3 DNA follows: TGTGCCAGCAGTTTGGGACGGCCAACGCTGTTTTTT. It specifies CASSLGRPTLFF.

This chain links TRBV27 with TRBJ2-1; D may be TRBD1 (6 bases). CDR1 is MNHEY, CDR2 SMNVEV, per germline (reference sequence). CDR3 length equals 17 residues. V dropped 2 bases and J dropped 7 bases, with 21 bases sitting between them. CDR3: CASSLARTASSSNEQFF. The CDR3 region has the DNA TGTGCCAGCAGTTTAGCTAGGACAGCATCGTCGTCAAATGAGCAGTTCTTC.

This clonotype was detected only a few times. This chain uses TRBV20-1 with TRBJ2-7; no definite D call. The CDR3 consists of 14 residues. The V gene lost 3 bases and the J gene lost 4 bases, with 16 bases spanning the gap. Per germline, CDR1 DFQATT and CDR2 SNEGSKA (reference sequence). The CDR3 sequence: CSARPVGKMYEQYF. In DNA form, the CDR3 reads TGCAGTGCTAGGCCGGTTGGGAAGATGTACGAGCAGTACTTC.

The chain employs TRBV27 and TRBJ1-6; TRBD1 agrees at 7 bases. This CDR3 has 14 residues. Per the germline V gene, CDR1 is MNHEY and CDR2 is SMNVEV (reference sequence). Germline trimming cut 10 bases from V and 0 bases from J; bases unmatched to any gene: 3. The CDR3 spells CATNRGSYNSPLHF. The CDR3 DNA follows: TGTGCCACCAACAGGGGCTCCTATAATTCACCCCTCCACTTT.

By frequency in the sample, this clonotype is medium-sized. The chain combines TRBV7-9 with TRBJ2-6, with a tentative D call TRBD2 (5 bases). With 7 bases removed from V and 0 bases from J, the gap between germline ends came to 19 bases. The CDR3 sequence is 18 residues long. Germline CDR1 and CDR2: SEHNR and FQNEAQ (reference sequence). For the CDR3, the DNA is TGTGCCAGCACTTCTAGCTTAGGCACTCCCTCTGGGGCCAACGTCCTGACTTTC. Protein product: CASTSSLGTPSGANVLTF.

The rearrangement uses TRBV6-2 or TRBV6-3 and TRBJ2-1; D remains ambiguous. Germline CDR1 reads MNHEY; CDR2 reads SVGEGT. Trimming pared 4 bases from V and 14 bases from J, leaving 18 bases between. This CDR3 comprises 13 residues. CDR3 in DNA: TGTGCCAGCAGTTTGGCAGGAACGCCGCTTAAGTTCTTC. This translates into CASSLAGTPLKFF.

There are many counts of this clonotype. J is TRBJ2-1 and V is TRBV29-1; 9 bases fit TRBD1. Germline-derived CDR1 and CDR2 are SQVTM and ANQGSEA. This CDR3 has 15 residues. Trimming took 5 bases from V and 0 from J; bases not matched to a gene: 5. CDR3 region: CSVTGGINSYNEQFF. The CDR3 nucleotides are TGCAGCGTTACAGGGGGCATCAACTCCTACAATGAGCAGTTCTTC.

This clonotype was observed at least ten times. The chain is built from TRBV30 and TRBJ2-7, with D uncertain. This CDR3 region has 12 residues. From germline, CDR1 is GTSNPN and CDR2 SVGIG (reference sequence). V lost 1 base to trimming and J lost 4 bases, with 8 bases between them. CDR3 bases: TGTGCCTGGAGTGCCCAGAGATACGAGCAGTACTTC. It translates to CAWSAQRYEQYF.

This clonotype has a handful of counts. The V and J genes are TRBV20-1 and TRBJ2-3; no firm D call. V was shortened by 7 bases and J by 3 bases, with 11 bases between the two germline ends. From germline, CDR1 is DFQATT and CDR2 SNEGSKA (reference sequence). The CDR3 covers 12 residues. The CDR3 reads CSGESGTDTQYF. In nucleotides, the CDR3 is TGCAGTGGAGAGAGTGGGACAGATACGCAGTATTTT.

This clonotype was seen a few times. This chain joins TRBV29-1 and TRBJ2-7; D is possibly TRBD2 (6 bases). CDR1 is SQVTM, CDR2 ANQGSEA, per germline. CDR3 length: 13 amino acids. V lost 6 bases and J 0 bases, leaving 12 bases between the germline ends. The CDR3 sequence: CSVGTGSSYEQYF. The CDR3 coding sequence is TGCAGCGTGGGGACTGGGAGCTCCTACGAGCAGTACTTC.